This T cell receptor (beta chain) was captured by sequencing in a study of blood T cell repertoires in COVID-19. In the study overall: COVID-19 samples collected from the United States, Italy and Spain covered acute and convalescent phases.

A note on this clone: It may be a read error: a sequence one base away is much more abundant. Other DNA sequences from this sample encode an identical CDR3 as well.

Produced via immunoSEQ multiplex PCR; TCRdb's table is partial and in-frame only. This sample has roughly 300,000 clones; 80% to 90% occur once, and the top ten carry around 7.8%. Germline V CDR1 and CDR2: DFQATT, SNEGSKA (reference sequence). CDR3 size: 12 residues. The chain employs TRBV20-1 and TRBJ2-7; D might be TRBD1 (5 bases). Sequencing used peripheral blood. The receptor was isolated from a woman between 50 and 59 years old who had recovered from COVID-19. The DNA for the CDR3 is TGCAGTGCCAGTAAAGACAGCTACGAGCAGTATTTC. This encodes CSASKDSYEQYF.